This passage covers 21 T cell receptor beta chains from one sample sequenced in a study of T cells after yellow fever vaccination. A single record per CDR3 protein comes from TCRdb applying MiXCR to the 5' RACE reads. The sample lists approximately 150,000 distinct CDR3 sequences, roughly 8.2% occurring once. The source was CD4+ T cells sorted from PBMCs, collected 5 days after the yellow fever booster vaccination. Every receptor here comes from a man younger than 45 who received the YFV17D yellow fever vaccine.

The chain recombines TRBV6-6 with TRBJ2-7; D unresolved. The germline gives CDR1 MNHNY, CDR2 SVGAGI (reference sequence). The V gene lost 6 bases and the J gene lost 2 bases, with 11 bases spanning the gap. The CDR3 totals 13 residues. This CDR3 reads CASRLPPAYEQYF. CDR3 sequence (DNA): TGTGCCAGCAGGCTACCTCCGGCCTACGAGCAGTACTTC.

There are many counts of this clonotype. V usage is TRBV5-1 and J usage is TRBJ2-1, with TRBD2 identical over 10 bases. V lost 0 bases and J lost 6; bases outside the gene matches: 3. The germline V gene has CDR1 SGHRS and CDR2 YFSETQ. The CDR3 loop spans 15 amino acids. The CDR3 region is CASSLVLAGLNEQFF. The CDR3 DNA reads TGCGCCAGCAGCTTGGTACTAGCGGGACTCAATGAGCAGTTCTTC.

This clonotype has at least ten counts. The rearrangement links TRBV5-1 to TRBJ2-5; D is perhaps TRBD2 (6 bases). The CDR3 covers 13 residues. Trimming shortened V by 0 bases and J by 5 bases, and 8 bases separated the two germline ends. Germline CDR1 reads SGHRS; CDR2 reads YFSETQ. CDR3 in DNA: TGCGCCAGCAGCTTGGAGGGAGGTGAGACCCAGTACTTC. It codes for CASSLEGGETQYF.

The chain recombines TRBV5-4 with TRBJ2-4, with 8 bases lining up with TRBD1. CDR1 and CDR2 (germline): SGHNT, YYREEE (reference sequence). The CDR3 contains 17 residues. Trimming at V came to 2 bases and at J to 0 bases, leaving 7 bases not matched to a gene. The CDR3: CASSFRTGNLAKNIQYF. The CDR3 region has the DNA TGTGCCAGCAGCTTTCGGACAGGGAACTTAGCCAAAAACATTCAGTACTTC. Filled out from reference TRBV5-4 and TRBJ2-4, the complete variable domain reads ETGVTQSPTHLIKTRGQQVTLRCSSQSGHNTVSWYQQALGQGPQFIFQYYREEENGRGNFPPRFSGLQFPNYSSELNVNALELDDSALYLCASSFRTGNLAKNIQYFGAGTRLSVL.

The table lists this clonotype with many counts. J is TRBJ2-7 and V is TRBV6-2 or TRBV6-3; weak D call: TRBD2 (6 bases). The CDR3 is 16 residues long. In germline, CDR1 is MNHEY, CDR2 SVGEGT. Trimming pared 0 bases from V and 4 bases from J, leaving 16 bases between. The CDR3 bases are TGTGCCAGCAGTTACTCGATTACTGGCGGGAAATACGAGCAGTACTTC. Protein product: CASSYSITGGKYEQYF.

In this sample, this clonotype turned up many times. The chain recombines TRBV12-3 or TRBV12-4 with TRBJ2-2, with D possibly matching TRBD2 (5 bases). The CDR3 length is 15 residues. V was pared by 4 bases and J by 4 bases, with 13 bases between. The DNA of the CDR3 is TGTGCCAGCAGTTCTATCAGAGGGTTCACCGGGGAGCTGTTTTTT. It translates to CASSSIRGFTGELFF.

The V gene is TRBV18, the J gene TRBJ1-1; 8 nucleotides align to TRBD1. CDR3 size: 14 residues. Germline V gene data show CDR1 as KGHSH and CDR2 as LQKENI. The V gene end was trimmed by 3 bases and the J gene end by 6 bases; junction bases not matched to a gene: 6. CDR3 DNA sequence: TGTGCCAGCTCACCGGACAGGGTGGACCCTGAAGCTTTCTTT. Protein product: CASSPDRVDPEAFF. Supplemented by reference TRBV18 and TRBJ1-1, the full variable domain reads NAGVMQNPRHLVRRRGQEARLRCSPMKGHSHVYWYRQLPEEGLKFMVYLQKENIIDESGMPKERFSAEFPKEGPSILRIQQVVRGDSAAYFCASSPDRVDPEAFFGQGTRLTVV.

This clonotype was observed many times. The V call is TRBV23-1, the J call TRBJ2-7; TRBD1 might be the D (6 bases). TRBV23-1 is recorded as an ORF, its role being uncertain. The CDR3 is 15 amino acids. The V end lost 1 base, the J end lost 3 bases, and 13 bases lay between the germline ends. DNA for the CDR3: TGCGCCAGCAGTCAATTTCGGGACACTAACTACGAGCAGTACTTC. Translating it yields CASSQFRDTNYEQYF.

To note about this clonotype: A read error is possible here, since a much larger clone lies one base away. The chain carries TRBV12-3 or TRBV12-4 and TRBJ2-1; tentative D call: TRBD1 (5 bases). The length of the CDR3 is 13 residues. CDR3 bases: TGTGTCAGCAGTTTAATAGGGGCCAATGAGCAGTTCTTC. Translated: CVSSLIGANEQFF.

This clonotype was counted at least ten times. The chain joins TRBV28 to TRBJ2-1; no definite D call. Trimming left V 5 bases short and J 15 bases short, with 14 bases between. Per the germline V gene, CDR1 is MDHEN and CDR2 is SYDVKM. This CDR3 spans 11 amino acids. The CDR3 DNA sequence: TGTGCCAGCAGTCTCCATTCCGCTCCGTTCTTC. Translated, it gives CASSLHSAPFF. The full variable domain, with the rest looked up from reference TRBV28 and TRBJ2-1, is DVKVTQSSRYLVKRTGEKVFLECVQDMDHENMFWYRQDPGLGLRLIYFSYDVKMKEKGDIPEGYSVSREKKERFSLILESASTNQTSMYLCASSLHSAPFFGPGTRLTVL.

V and J are TRBV24-1 and TRBJ2-3; no reliable D call. Deletions cut 1 base from V and 6 bases from J, with 4 bases between. The CDR3 runs 12 residues. Looked up from germline, CDR1 is KGHDR and CDR2 is SFDVKD. CDR3: CATSDFGDTQYF. The CDR3 DNA sequence: TGTGCCACCAGTGATTTCGGGGATACGCAGTATTTT.

This clonotype was seen many times. This sequence joins TRBV2 and TRBJ1-2; D gene ambiguous. The V end was cut by 4 bases, the J end by 0 bases, with 12 bases between. This CDR3 is built from 15 residues. Germline V gene sequence: CDR1 SNHLY, CDR2 FYNNEI. The CDR3 loop reads CASSVEAAANYGYTF. For the CDR3, the DNA is TGTGCCAGCAGTGTAGAAGCAGCGGCTAACTATGGCTACACCTTC.

On this clonotype itself: This may be a read error, as it is one base from a much larger clone. The chain recombines TRBV20-1 with TRBJ2-7; D possibly uses TRBD1 or TRBD2 (5 bases each). This CDR3 is built from 13 residues. CDR1 is DFQATT and CDR2 is SNEGSKA in the germline V gene (reference sequence). Trimming shortened V by 3 bases and J by 6 bases, and 15 bases separated the two germline ends. CDR3 residues: CSASGLMGPEQYF. CDR3 DNA sequence: TGCAGTGCTAGTGGCCTCATGGGACCCGAGCAGTACTTC.

This clonotype was counted many times. The gene calls are TRBV15 and TRBJ2-1, with TRBD2 matching over 8 bases. The junction had 2 bases not matched to a gene; V was cut back by 1 base and J by 6 bases. The CDR3 consists of 14 residues. CDR1 LNHNV and CDR2 YYDKDF come from the germline V gene (reference sequence). CDR3 region: CATSRGTSINEQFF. As DNA, the CDR3 is TGTGCCACCAGCAGAGGGACTAGCATCAATGAGCAGTTCTTC.

This clonotype has ten or more counts. J is TRBJ2-7 and V is TRBV12-3 or TRBV12-4, with 8 bases that match TRBD2. Trimming took 5 bases from V and 3 from J; bases not matched to a gene: 6. The CDR3 contains 14 residues. The CDR3 loop reads CASSVSGTYYEQYF. CDR3 coding DNA: TGTGCCAGCAGTGTTAGCGGGACCTACTACGAGCAGTACTTC.

The table lists this clonotype with many counts. V is TRBV5-1 and J is TRBJ1-1; D gene unclear. Germline CDR1 reads SGHRS; CDR2 reads YFSETQ. The CDR3 consists of 11 residues. V lost 5 bases, J lost 1 base, and 3 bases lay in between. The CDR3 DNA reads TGCGCCAGCAGAACGAACACTGAAGCTTTCTTT. It specifies CASRTNTEAFF.

The V and J genes are TRBV7-2 and TRBJ2-1, with 9 bases matching TRBD1. There are 16 residues in the CDR3. V dropped 4 bases and J dropped 7; count of bases not matched to a gene: 11. Germline-derived CDR1 and CDR2 are SGHTA and FQGNSA. Here the CDR3 DNA reads TGTGCCAGCAGCTCCCGCCGGGACAGGGAGTCGAATGAGCAGTTCTTC. Translation gives CASSSRRDRESNEQFF.

This clonotype was found many times. The CDR3 DNA is TGTGCCAGCAGTTTAGGAAGTCGTAGTGATGAGCAGTTCTTC. Amino acid sequence: CASSLGSRSDEQFF. The gene calls are TRBV12-3 or TRBV12-4 and TRBJ2-1; D is unresolved. Trimming shortened V by 1 base and J by 8 bases, and 12 bases separated the two germline ends. The CDR3 is made up of 14 amino acids.

This clonotype was seen at least ten times. The chain carries TRBV7-2 and TRBJ2-5, with D possibly being TRBD2 (6 bases). V was trimmed by 5 bases and J by 2 bases, leaving 9 bases between them. The V gene's germline CDR1 is SGHTA and CDR2 FQGNSA. CDR3 size: 13 residues. CDR3 in amino acids: CASSRSGQETQYF. CDR3 nucleotides: TGTGCCAGCAGCAGAAGCGGGCAAGAGACCCAGTACTTC.

This clonotype was found many times. This chain links TRBV18 with TRBJ2-3, with D perhaps matching TRBD2 (6 bases). CDR1 and CDR2 from the germline V gene are KGHSH and LQKENI. The ends were cut back, 6 bases at V and 4 bases at J, with 20 bases in the middle. The CDR3 has 16 residues. The CDR3, as DNA: TGTGCCAGCTCCCGTCGGGGGTCCAGCCCCCCAGATACGCAGTATTTT. Amino acids: CASSRRGSSPPDTQYF.

The chain links TRBV12-3 or TRBV12-4 to TRBJ2-5; TRBD1 agrees at 7 bases. V trimming: 5 bases; J trimming: 4 bases; junction bases outside the gene matches: 7. The CDR3 extends over 14 amino acids. The CDR3 region is CASSQGQLTETQYF. For the CDR3, the DNA is TGTGCCAGCAGTCAGGGACAGCTTACAGAGACCCAGTACTTC.